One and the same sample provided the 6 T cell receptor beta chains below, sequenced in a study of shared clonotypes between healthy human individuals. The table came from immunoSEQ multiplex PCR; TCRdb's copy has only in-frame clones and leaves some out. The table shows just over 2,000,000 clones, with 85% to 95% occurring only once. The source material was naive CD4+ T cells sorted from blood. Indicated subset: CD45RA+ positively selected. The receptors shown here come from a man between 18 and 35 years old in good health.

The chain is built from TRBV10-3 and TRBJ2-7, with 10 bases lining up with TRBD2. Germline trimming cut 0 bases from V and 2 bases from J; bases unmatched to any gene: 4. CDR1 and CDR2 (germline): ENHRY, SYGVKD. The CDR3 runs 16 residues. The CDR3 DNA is TGTGCCATCAGTGAGTCACAACTAGCGGGGACCTACGAGCAGTACTTC. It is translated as CAISESQLAGTYEQYF.

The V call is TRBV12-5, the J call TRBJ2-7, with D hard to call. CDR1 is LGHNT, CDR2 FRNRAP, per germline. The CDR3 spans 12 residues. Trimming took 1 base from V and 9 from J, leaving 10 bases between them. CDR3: CASGLDLLGQYF. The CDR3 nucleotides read TGTGCTAGTGGTTTGGACCTTCTTGGGCAGTACTTC.

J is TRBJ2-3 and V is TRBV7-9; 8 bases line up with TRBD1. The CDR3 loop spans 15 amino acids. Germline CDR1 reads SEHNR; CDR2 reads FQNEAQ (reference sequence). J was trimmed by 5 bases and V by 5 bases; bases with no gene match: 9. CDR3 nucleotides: TGTGCCAGCAGCCAAAGACAGGGGAAAGGAGATACGCAGTATTTT. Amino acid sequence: CASSQRQGKGDTQYF. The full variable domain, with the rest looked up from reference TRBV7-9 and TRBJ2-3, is DTGVSQNPRHKITKRGQNVTFRCDPISEHNRLYWYRQTLGQGPEFLTYFQNEAQLEKSRLLSDRFSAERPKGSFSTLEIQRTEQGDSAMYLCASSQRQGKGDTQYFGPGTRLTVL.

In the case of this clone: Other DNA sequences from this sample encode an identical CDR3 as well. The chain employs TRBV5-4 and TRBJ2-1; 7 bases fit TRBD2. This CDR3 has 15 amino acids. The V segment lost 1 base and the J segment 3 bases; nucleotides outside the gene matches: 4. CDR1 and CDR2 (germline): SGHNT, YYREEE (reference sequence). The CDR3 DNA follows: TGTGCCAGCAGCTTGCCGGGAGGAAGCTACAATGAGCAGTTCTTC. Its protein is CASSLPGGSYNEQFF.

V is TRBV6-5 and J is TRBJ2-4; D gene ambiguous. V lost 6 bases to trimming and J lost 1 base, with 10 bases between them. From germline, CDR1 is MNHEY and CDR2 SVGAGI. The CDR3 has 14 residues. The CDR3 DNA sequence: TGTGCCAGCAGCCCAACGAGGGCCAAAAACATTCAGTACTTC. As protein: CASSPTRAKNIQYF.

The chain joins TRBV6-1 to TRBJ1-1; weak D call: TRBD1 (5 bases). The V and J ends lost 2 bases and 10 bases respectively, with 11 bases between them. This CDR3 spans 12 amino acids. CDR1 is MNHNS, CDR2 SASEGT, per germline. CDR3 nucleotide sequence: TGTGCCAGCAGTGAAAAGCTCGGGGGAGCTTTCTTT. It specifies CASSEKLGGAFF.